The entry below gives a single TCR beta chain sequence along with its context. Its antigen remains unidentified. These data are taken from a study of shared clonotypes between healthy human individuals. Each CD8 memory set brought CD45RO+ cells together with CCR7-negative CD45RA+ TemRA cells. The CDR3 is 13 residues long. V lost 0 bases and J lost 2, with 6 bases in between. Per germline, CDR1 SGDLS and CDR2 YYNGEE. Broader study findings: The genetic and exposure-history diversity represented was limited by few donors. A generally larger estimated richness was seen in naive subsets than in memory subsets.

When replicate PCRs were run on sorted subsets, they used 200 to 250 ng DNA, about 30,000 T cell genomes. The assay was immunoSEQ multiplex PCR, and TCRdb's table has in-frame clones only and misses some. The data show 70,000 to 95,000 clones, over 55% seen once. This chain links TRBV9 with TRBJ2-7; D is undetermined. The clonotype comes from a man younger than 40 in good health. The sequenced material came from memory CD8+ T cells sorted from blood. Subset given: CD45RO+ cells pooled with CCR7-negative TemRA cells. The CDR3 spells CASSVGIPYEQYF. The CDR3 DNA follows: TGTGCCAGCAGCGTAGGCATACCCTACGAGCAGTACTTC.